This is a list of T cell receptor beta chains from one sample in a study of T cells after yellow fever vaccination. TCRdb re-derived calls from the 5' RACE reads in MiXCR, one entry per CDR3 protein. The sample contains 350,000 to 450,000 distinct CDR3 sequences, around 20% of which appear only once. The sample here was PBMCs, taken before the yellow fever booster vaccination. The receptors come from a man aged 18 to 30 who received the YFV17D yellow fever vaccine. Both conserved end residues are part of each CDR3. Fields, in order: V gene, D gene, J gene, CDR3 length, clone size, CDR3 DNA, CDR3 protein. A D gene is named only where the DNA matches it firmly. Part of the rows lack a size; the others show once, few, many or a class for expanded clones.

TRBV3-1	TRBD2	TRBJ2-5	17	many	TGTGCCAGCAGCCAAGGTGCGACTAGCGGGGGAGAAGAGACCCAGTACTTC	CASSQGATSGGEETQYF
TRBV7-9	TRBD1	TRBJ1-2	15	NA	TGTGCCAGCAGCTTCGGGGGACAGGGCCTCTATGGCTACACCTTC	CASSFGGQGLYGYTF
TRBV7-9	NA	TRBJ2-5	11	once	TGTGCCAGCACCGACGTCGAGACCCAGTACTTC	CASTDVETQYF
TRBV29-1	NA	TRBJ2-3	13	NA	TGCAGCGTGTCGGGGGTCGACACAGATACGCAGTATTTT	CSVSGVDTDTQYF
TRBV18	NA	TRBJ2-1	14	few	TGTGCCAGCTCGCCCGCAGGGGTATACAATGAGCAGTTCTTC	CASSPAGVYNEQFF
TRBV28	TRBD1	TRBJ2-3	15	NA	TGTGCCAGCATTTATAAGGGGGCGAGCACAGATACGCAGTATTTT	CASIYKGASTDTQYF
TRBV11-3	NA	TRBJ2-5	13	NA	TGTGCCAGCAGCTTCGGGGATGTAGAGACCCAGTACTTC	CASSFGDVETQYF
TRBV7-9	NA	TRBJ2-1	15	few	TGTGCCAGCAGCTCTCGACCCGACTCCTACAATGAGCAGTTCTTC	CASSSRPDSYNEQFF
TRBV28	TRBD2	TRBJ2-3	16	NA	TGTGCCAGCACCCTCGCCGGCGGGGGGGCCTGGGATACGCAGTATTTT	CASTLAGGGAWDTQYF
TRBV11-2	NA	TRBJ1-5	17	NA	TGTGCCAGCAGCTTAGTGGGGGGAGAGGGATCGGATCAGCCCCAGCATTTT	CASSLVGGEGSDQPQHF
TRBV10-2	TRBD1	TRBJ2-2	16	few	TGCGCCAGCAGTGAACCGGGACAGCCGAACACCGGGGAGCTGTTTTTT	CASSEPGQPNTGELFF
TRBV11-2	NA	TRBJ2-3	14	NA	TGTGCCAGCAGCTTAAGAAGGGGGGAGTCTCCGCAGTATTTT	CASSLRRGESPQYF
TRBV29-1	NA	TRBJ2-1	14	few	TGCAGCGTTGACATTCAGGGAGCATACAATGAGCAGTTCTTC	CSVDIQGAYNEQFF
TRBV12-3/TRBV12-4	NA	TRBJ2-5	13	few	TGTGCCAGCAGGCAGGGGAAACAAGAGACCCAGTACTTC	CASRQGKQETQYF
TRBV20-1	TRBD2	TRBJ2-3	19	NA	TGCAGTGCTAGAGATCTGGAGACTAGCGGGACCATTAGCACAGATACGCAGTATTTT	CSARDLETSGTISTDTQYF
TRBV7-2	NA	TRBJ2-1	13	NA	TGTGCCAGCAGCCCCGCCGGGGGCAATGAGCAGTTCTTC	CASSPAGGNEQFF
TRBV11-2	TRBD2	TRBJ2-3	20	many	TGTGCCAGCAGCTTCCGCCTTTCACCGGGACTAGCGGAGAGCACAGATACGCAGTATTTT	CASSFRLSPGLAESTDTQYF
TRBV20-1	TRBD2	TRBJ2-2	15	many	TGCAGTGCCCAAAGCGGGGGCGGATCAACCGGGGAGCTGTTTTTT	CSAQSGGGSTGELFF
TRBV20-1	TRBD2	TRBJ2-3	15	few	TGCAGTGCGAGGACTAGCGGGGGGGCCGGGGATACGCAGTATTTT	CSARTSGGAGDTQYF
TRBV7-2	NA	TRBJ1-3	14	NA	TGTGCCAGCAGCTCCGCTATGTTTGGAAACACCATATATTTT	CASSSAMFGNTIYF
TRBV7-9	TRBD1	TRBJ1-2	14	NA	TGTGCCAGCAGCTTAGGGCTCACAGGGGAAGGCTACACCTTC	CASSLGLTGEGYTF
TRBV10-3	NA	TRBJ2-2	14	NA	TGTGCCATTCAAGATGTGTACTACACCGGGGAGCTGTTTTTT	CAIQDVYYTGELFF
TRBV28	TRBD1	TRBJ2-3	15	NA	TGTGCCAGCTTACCGGGACAGGCTAGCACAGATACGCAGTATTTT	CASLPGQASTDTQYF
TRBV3-1	NA	TRBJ2-1	15	NA	TGTGCCAGCAGCCAAGAGGGGCCAGGATTCAATGAGCAGTTCTTC	CASSQEGPGFNEQFF
TRBV9	NA	TRBJ2-5	15	few	TGTGCCAGCAGCGTAAGGGATGGGTTAGGAGAGACCCAGTACTTC	CASSVRDGLGETQYF
TRBV7-2	TRBD2	TRBJ2-5	14	NA	TGTGCCAGCAGCTTACAGACTAGCTCTGAGACCCAGTACTTC	CASSLQTSSETQYF
TRBV28	NA	TRBJ1-4	14	few	TGTGCCAGCAGCGGCGGAAGGGGAGGGGAAAAACTGTTTTTT	CASSGGRGGEKLFF
TRBV20-1	NA	TRBJ2-5	15	NA	TGCAGTGCTGGCAAGCTCAGGACGAGTCAAGAGACCCAGTACTTC	CSAGKLRTSQETQYF
TRBV12-5	NA	TRBJ1-1	14	few	TGTGCTAGTGGTCTTATAATTGGGGGAGGGATAACTTTCTTT	CASGLIIGGGITFF
TRBV6-1	TRBD1	TRBJ1-5	14	few	TGTGCCAGCAGTGTACAGGGGGCGGTTCAGCCCCAGCATTTT	CASSVQGAVQPQHF
TRBV12-3/TRBV12-4	NA	TRBJ1-6	14	NA	TGTGCCAGCAGTTTAGGCAGGGCTCGATCACCCCTCCACTTT	CASSLGRARSPLHF
TRBV4-1	TRBD2	TRBJ2-1	17	NA	TGCGCCAGCAGCCAAGGAGTACTAGCGGGGTTATACAATGAGCAGTTCTTC	CASSQGVLAGLYNEQFF
TRBV19	NA	TRBJ1-5	15	few	TGTGCCAGTAGTATCGTGGGTAGAGGCAATCAGCCCCAGCATTTT	CASSIVGRGNQPQHF
TRBV5-1	NA	TRBJ2-5	15	few	TGCGCCAGCAGCACCCCACAGGCCGGGGGAGAGACCCAGTACTTC	CASSTPQAGGETQYF
TRBV5-5	NA	TRBJ1-6	13	NA	TGTGCCAGCAGCTTGGCAGAGCTTTCACCCCTCCACTTT	CASSLAELSPLHF
TRBV5-5	NA	TRBJ1-1	13	few	TGTGCCAGCAGCCCCGGACAGTACACTGAAGCTTTCTTT	CASSPGQYTEAFF
TRBV5-1	NA	TRBJ1-2	13	few	TGCGCCAGCAGCTTACAGGGTCACGGTGGCTACACCTTC	CASSLQGHGGYTF
TRBV7-9	NA	TRBJ1-2	14	few	TGTGCCAGCAGCACGGCGGACCCATCTGATGGCTACACCTTC	CASSTADPSDGYTF
TRBV6-1	NA	TRBJ2-2	12	few	TGTGCCAGCGCAGGGGACACCGGGGAGCTGTTTTTT	CASAGDTGELFF
TRBV29-1	NA	TRBJ1-1	13	many	TGCAGCGTTCAGGACTCCATGAACACTGAAGCTTTCTTT	CSVQDSMNTEAFF
TRBV28	TRBD1	TRBJ1-2	13	NA	TGTGCCAGCAGTCGTGACAGGGGGCGTGGCTACACCTTC	CASSRDRGRGYTF
TRBV6-1	NA	TRBJ2-1	16	many	TGTGCCAGCAGTGAGGGCCAAGGGCCTACCTACAATGAGCAGTTCTTC	CASSEGQGPTYNEQFF
TRBV7-2	NA	TRBJ1-5	17	many	TGTGCCAGCAGCTTAGGGGTGGGTCCCTGGTCAGGTCAGCCCCAGCATTTT	CASSLGVGPWSGQPQHF
TRBV3-1	NA	TRBJ2-3	15	NA	TGTGCCAGCAGCCTCCTGGGGGATGGAGAGGATACGCAGTATTTT	CASSLLGDGEDTQYF